The 28 T cell receptor beta chains given below trace back to one sample, sequenced in a study of T cells in Graves' hyperthyroidism and ophthalmopathy. RNA transcripts provided the source from which TCR beta CDR3 regions were amplified. During a first-round RT-PCR of the TCR CDR3, the HTBI primer set was used. TCRdb re-analysed the multiplex PCR reads in MiXCR, keeping a single row per CDR3 protein. The sample comprises approximately 600,000 distinct CDR3 sequences, over 11% of which are singletons, and almost 6% rests with the top ten. Material: blood. These receptors originate from a woman aged 25 to 39 with Graves' hyperthyroidism that later progressed to Graves' ophthalmopathy.

On this clonotype itself: A much larger clone lies a single base off, so this may be a read error. A read error is likely, as this CDR3 ends without the conserved phenylalanine or tryptophan. The chain has TRBV7-9 and TRBJ1-4, with 9 bases identical to TRBD1. The CDR3 is 16 amino acids. Germline V gene lookup returns CDR1 SEHNR and CDR2 FQNEAQ (reference sequence). J lost 4 bases, V lost 0 bases, and 3 bases had no gene match. The CDR3 region is CASSLALGQGNEKLFS. CDR3 DNA sequence: TGTGCCAGCAGCTTAGCGTTGGGACAGGGTAATGAAAAACTGTTTTCT.

This clonotype has ten or more counts. V is TRBV2 and J is TRBJ2-7; 7 nucleotides match TRBD2. This CDR3 contains 11 residues. Trimming cost V 10 bases and J 6 bases; bases outside gene matches: 6. CDR1 and CDR2 (germline): SNHLY, FYNNEI. The CDR3, as DNA: TGTGCCACGGCGGGAGCTAGCGAGCAGTACTTC. Its translation is CATAGASEQYF. Full variable domain (rest looked up from reference TRBV2 and TRBJ2-7): EPEVTQTPSHQVTQMGQEVILRCVPISNHLYFYWYRQILGQKVEFLVSFYNNEISEKSEIFDDQFSVERPDGSNFTLKIRSTKLEDSAMYFCATAGASEQYFGPGTRLTVT.

This clonotype was counted many times. The rearrangement joins TRBV11-3 to TRBJ2-3; 8 nucleotides match TRBD2. V shed 1 base and J 5 bases; nucleotides not matched to a gene: 5. The CDR3 totals 15 residues. Germline CDR1 and CDR2: SGHNT and YENEEA. CDR3 region: CASSLAALAGDTQYF. CDR3 DNA: TGTGCCAGCAGCTTAGCAGCGCTAGCGGGAGATACGCAGTATTTT.

The V call is TRBV27, the J call TRBJ1-2; TRBD1 matches at 9 bases. The trim removed 6 bases at V and 14 bases at J, leaving 16 bases unmatched. Per germline, CDR1 MNHEY and CDR2 SMNVEV (reference sequence). The CDR3 covers 14 residues. As DNA, the CDR3 is TGTGCCAGCAGAGAAGGGACCGGGACAGGGCCCTTAACCTTC. Residues: CASREGTGTGPLTF.

In its sample, this clonotype was seen a few times. The chain joins TRBV11-2 to TRBJ2-7, with a tentative D call TRBD1 (5 bases). V lost 1 base, J lost 5 bases, and 9 bases lay in between. Looked up from germline, CDR1 is SGHAT and CDR2 is FQNNGV. The CDR3 is made up of 13 amino acids. CDR3 in amino acids: CASSLVSGNEQYF. The CDR3 region has the DNA TGTGCCAGCAGCTTAGTGTCAGGGAACGAGCAGTACTTC.

This clonotype was seen a few times. The chain has TRBV25-1 and TRBJ1-1; D might be TRBD1 (6 bases). Germline V gene lookup returns CDR1 MGHDK and CDR2 SYGVNS. This CDR3 contains 15 residues. Trimming took off 4 bases at V and 5 bases at J, with 17 bases between the two ends. In DNA, the CDR3 is TGTGCCAGCAGTGTCCGGGACACCGAGGAGACTGAAGCTTTCTTT. Residues: CASSVRDTEETEAFF.

The table lists this clonotype with many counts. One end of the junction does not line up with germline, which may come from a read error. The V call is TRBV2, the J call TRBJ1-2, with 9 bases fitting TRBD1. Germline V gives CDR1 SNHLY, CDR2 FYNNEI. The CDR3 has 13 amino acids. CDR3: CANSATGGYGYTF. The CDR3 DNA is TGTGCCAACAGTGCGACAGGGGGGTACGGCTACACCTTC.

The chain has TRBV3-1 and TRBJ2-7; D perhaps matches TRBD1 (6 bases). The CDR3 has 14 residues. Germline CDR1 reads LGHDT; CDR2 reads YNNKEL (reference sequence). Trimming removed 6 bases at V and 5 bases at J, with 17 bases between. The CDR3 region is CASRKRGGSHEQYF. The CDR3 region has the DNA TGTGCCAGCAGAAAAAGAGGGGGTAGCCACGAGCAGTACTTC.

The chain joins TRBV28 to TRBJ2-1, with TRBD1 matching 7 bases. Germline CDR1 is MDHEN and CDR2 is SYDVKM. The trim removed 7 bases at V and 1 base at J, leaving 4 bases unmatched. This CDR3 is 14 amino acids long. The CDR3, as DNA: TGTGCCAGCAACCCACAGGGGTCCTACAATGAGCAGTTCTTC. Translation gives CASNPQGSYNEQFF.

At least ten counts were recorded for this clonotype. This rearrangement joins TRBV10-3 to TRBJ1-6; no clear D. Germline assignment: CDR1 ENHRY and CDR2 SYGVKD. Trimming cost V 5 bases and J 0 bases, with 5 bases left between them. This CDR3 contains 14 residues. The CDR3 sequence: CAISQSSYNSPLHF. The CDR3 DNA is TGTGCCATCAGTCAGAGCTCCTATAATTCACCCCTCCACTTT.

This clonotype occurred many times. V is TRBV24-1 and J is TRBJ1-3; D possibly corresponds to TRBD1 (5 bases). The germline V and J ends were trimmed by 5 bases and 2 bases, with 21 bases remaining between them. This CDR3 has 18 amino acids. The germline V gene encodes CDR1 KGHDR and CDR2 SFDVKD. The CDR3 DNA reads TGTGCCACCAGTGGGGGCATTCGCGTCATCGGGGCTGGAAACACCATATATTTT. It encodes CATSGGIRVIGAGNTIYF.

The sample holds a few counts of this clonotype. This sequence may be a read error, since a much larger clone differs from it by one base. V and J are TRBV28 and TRBJ1-5; 10 bases fit TRBD1. Unmatched junction bases numbered 8, after V lost 6 bases and J lost 9 bases. There are 14 residues in the CDR3. From germline, CDR1 is MDHEN and CDR2 SYDVKM. The CDR3 protein is CASSLDRGLRPQHF. The CDR3 nucleotides are TGTGCCAGCAGCTTAGACAGGGGGCTTCGGCCCCAGCATTTT.

This sequence joins TRBV20-1 and TRBJ2-5, with 8 bases fitting TRBD2. This CDR3 contains 15 residues. The V gene's germline CDR1 is DFQATT and CDR2 SNEGSKA (reference sequence). The junction had 6 bases not matched to a gene; V was cut back by 2 bases and J by 1 base. In DNA, the CDR3 is TGCAGTGCTAGACCCTCGACTAGCGCCCAAGAGACCCAGTACTTC. Encoded protein: CSARPSTSAQETQYF.

With respect to this clonotype: With a much larger clone just one base away, this may be a read error. This rearrangement joins TRBV12-3 or TRBV12-4 to TRBJ2-7; 8 nucleotides agree with TRBD2. This CDR3 has 11 residues. Trimming cost V 7 bases and J 7 bases; bases outside gene matches: 3. The DNA for the CDR3 is TGTGCCAGCACCAGCGGGGGAGAGCAGTACTTC. Its protein product is CASTSGGEQYF.

This clonotype was recorded many times. The rearrangement uses TRBV28 and TRBJ2-7; TRBD2 agrees at 8 bases. CDR3 length: 14 amino acids. Germline CDR1 and CDR2: MDHEN and SYDVKM. The V and J ends lost 10 bases and 2 bases, in that order; junction bases with no gene match: 10. CDR3 residues: CATLAGGTTYEQYF. CDR3 nucleotide sequence: TGTGCCACCCTGGCGGGAGGTACCACCTACGAGCAGTACTTC. The variable domain in full, with the rest retrieved from reference TRBV28 and TRBJ2-7, is DVKVTQSSRYLVKRTGEKVFLECVQDMDHENMFWYRQDPGLGLRLIYFSYDVKMKEKGDIPEGYSVSREKKERFSLILESASTNQTSMYLCATLAGGTTYEQYFGPGTRLTVT.

This clonotype was counted ten times or more. The V gene is TRBV28, the J gene TRBJ2-7, with 10 bases lining up with TRBD1. This CDR3 contains 15 residues. V gave up 5 bases and J gave up 3 bases; unmatched junction bases: 7. Germline loops: CDR1 MDHEN, CDR2 SYDVKM. The CDR3, as DNA: TGTGCCAGCAGTCTTACCGGGACAGGGGACTACGAGCAGTACTTC. Its protein is CASSLTGTGDYEQYF.

V and J are TRBV5-6 and TRBJ2-3; TRBD2 matches 13 bases. J gave up 2 bases and V 5 bases, and 2 bases lay outside the gene matches. CDR1 is SGHDT and CDR2 is YYEEEE in the germline V gene. The CDR3 length is 15 residues. The CDR3 DNA reads TGTGCCAGCAGGGGACTAGCGGGATCCACAGATACGCAGTATTTT. Translated, it gives CASRGLAGSTDTQYF.

This clonotype has just a few counts. This chain links TRBV18 with TRBJ2-1; 10 bases are a match to TRBD1. With V trimmed by 3 bases and J by 5 bases, 4 bases remained unmatched. Germline lookup yields CDR1 KGHSH and CDR2 LQKENI. This CDR3 contains 15 residues. Here the CDR3 reads CASSPDRGPDNEQFF. The CDR3, as DNA: TGTGCCAGCTCACCTGACAGGGGGCCCGACAATGAGCAGTTCTTC.

This clonotype was seen many times. V usage is TRBV25-1 and J usage is TRBJ2-7, with TRBD2 as a possible D gene (5 bases). CDR1 is MGHDK, CDR2 SYGVNS, per germline. The CDR3 loop spans 13 amino acids. The ends were cut back, 8 bases at V and 0 bases at J, with 11 bases in the middle. The CDR3 is CASGKGSSYEQYF. CDR3 nucleotide sequence: TGTGCCAGCGGAAAAGGGAGCTCCTACGAGCAGTACTTC.

The rearrangement uses TRBV7-8 and TRBJ2-3; 7 bases agree with TRBD2. J gave up 4 bases and V 2 bases, and 6 bases lay outside the gene matches. The germline V gene has CDR1 SGHVS and CDR2 FQNEAQ. The CDR3 runs to 15 residues. CDR3 residues: CASSLSGGGSDTQYF. CDR3 bases: TGTGCCAGCAGCTTAAGCGGCGGGGGTTCAGATACGCAGTATTTT.

This clonotype was seen at least ten times. V usage is TRBV12-3 or TRBV12-4 and J usage is TRBJ2-5, with D maybe TRBD1 (5 bases). V was pared by 5 bases and J by 2 bases, with 15 bases between. This CDR3 contains 15 residues. CDR3 bases: TGTGCCAGCAGTCCCTACCCTGGACAACAAGAGACCCAGTACTTC. This codes for CASSPYPGQQETQYF.

This clonotype was recorded a few times. The chain uses TRBV6-2 or TRBV6-3 and TRBJ2-7; 10 bases map to TRBD1. V gave up 5 bases and J gave up 2 bases; unmatched junction bases: 9. This CDR3 contains 16 residues. Germline loops: CDR1 MNHEY, CDR2 SVGEGT. The CDR3 sequence is CASSHGTGVLPYEQYF. The DNA of the CDR3 is TGTGCCAGCAGTCATGGGACAGGGGTTCTTCCCTACGAGCAGTACTTC.

The gene calls are TRBV7-2 and TRBJ1-6; D remains unclear. The length of the CDR3 is 14 residues. With 1 base removed from V and 7 bases from J, the gap between germline ends came to 8 bases. The germline CDR1 and CDR2 sequences are SGHTA and FQGNSA. DNA for the CDR3: TGTGCCAGCAGCTTAGGACGGGAGAATTCACCCCTCCACTTT. Its protein is CASSLGRENSPLHF. Using reference TRBV7-2 and TRBJ1-6 for the parts outside the CDR3, the full variable domain is GAGVSQSPSNKVTEKGKDVELRCDPISGHTALYWYRQSLGQGLEFLIYFQGNSAPDKSGLPSDRFSAERTGGSVSTLTIQRTQQEDSAVYLCASSLGRENSPLHFGNGTRLTVT.

This clonotype was found many times. The CDR3 DNA sequence: TGTGCCAGCAGTTCCAGGGGCTACGAGCAGTACTTC. Protein: CASSSRGYEQYF. The chain carries TRBV27 and TRBJ2-7; TRBD1 might be the D (6 bases). CDR3 length: 12 residues. Trimming took 4 bases from V and 3 from J, leaving 7 bases between them. Per the germline V gene, CDR1 is MNHEY and CDR2 is SMNVEV (reference sequence).

The genes are TRBV29-1 and TRBJ2-7; 9 nucleotides align to TRBD2. The V gene's germline CDR1 is SQVTM and CDR2 ANQGSEA. J lost 2 bases, V lost 2 bases, and 7 bases had no gene match. The CDR3 length is 15 residues. CDR3 coding DNA: TGCAGCGTTGAACTTCGACTAGCGGCCACCTACGAGCAGTACTTC. Protein product: CSVELRLAATYEQYF.

This clonotype showed up many times. The chain couples TRBV20-1 to TRBJ1-1; TRBD1 matches 9 bases. The CDR3 has 16 residues. CDR1 and CDR2 from the germline V gene are DFQATT and SNEGSKA (reference sequence). J lost 0 bases, V lost 5 bases, and 10 bases had no gene match. The CDR3 sequence is CSAPGQGKGMNTEAFF. In DNA, the CDR3 is TGCAGTGCTCCGGGACAGGGAAAGGGGATGAACACTGAAGCTTTCTTT.

This clonotype was detected many times. J is TRBJ1-2 and V is TRBV20-1, with TRBD1 identical over 8 bases. CDR1 and CDR2 from the germline V gene are DFQATT and SNEGSKA (reference sequence). J lost 6 bases, V lost 6 bases, and 6 bases had no gene match. This CDR3 is 12 amino acids long. The CDR3 region is CSANTGGNGYTF. The CDR3 DNA follows: TGCAGTGCCAATACAGGGGGGAATGGCTACACCTTC.

This clonotype was counted ten times or more. The chain is built from TRBV2 and TRBJ2-3; TRBD2 aligns across 14 bases. J gave up 1 base and V 2 bases, and 5 bases lay outside the gene matches. In germline, CDR1 is SNHLY, CDR2 FYNNEI. The CDR3 spans 18 residues. CDR3 in amino acids: CASSETRLAGGGTDTQYF. Here the CDR3 DNA reads TGTGCCAGCAGTGAAACGAGACTAGCGGGAGGGGGCACAGATACGCAGTATTTT.